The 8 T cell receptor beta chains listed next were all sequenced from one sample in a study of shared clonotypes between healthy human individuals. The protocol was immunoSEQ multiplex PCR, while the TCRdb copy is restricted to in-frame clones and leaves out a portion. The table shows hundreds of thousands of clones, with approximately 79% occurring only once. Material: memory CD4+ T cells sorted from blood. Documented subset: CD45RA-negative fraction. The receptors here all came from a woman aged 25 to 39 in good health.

The DNA of the CDR3 is TGTGCCAGCAGTTCGGGACTCGGGACAGGGAGCTATGGCTACACCTTC. It specifies CASSSGLGTGSYGYTF. This chain connects TRBV28 to TRBJ1-2; 9 nucleotides agree with TRBD1. Germline-derived CDR1 and CDR2 are MDHEN and SYDVKM. The ends lost 4 bases at V and 4 bases at J; junction bases unmatched: 10. The CDR3 totals 16 residues.

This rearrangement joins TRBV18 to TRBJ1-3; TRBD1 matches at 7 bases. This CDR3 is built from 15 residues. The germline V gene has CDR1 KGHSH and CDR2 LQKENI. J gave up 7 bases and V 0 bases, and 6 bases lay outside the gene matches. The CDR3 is CASSPPGQPGNTIYF. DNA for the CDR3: TGTGCCAGCTCACCACCGGGACAGCCGGGGAACACCATATATTTT.

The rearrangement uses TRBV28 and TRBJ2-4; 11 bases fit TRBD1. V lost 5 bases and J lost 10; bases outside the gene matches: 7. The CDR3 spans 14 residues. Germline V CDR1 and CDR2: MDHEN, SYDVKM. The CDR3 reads CASSPGTGGGIQYF. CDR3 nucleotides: TGTGCCAGCAGTCCTGGGACAGGGGGAGGGATTCAGTACTTC.

CDR3 coding DNA: TGTGCCATCAGTGAGCTCCCGGGACAGGGAATCGACTATGGCTACACCTTC. It yields the protein CAISELPGQGIDYGYTF. The chain couples TRBV10-3 to TRBJ1-2, with TRBD1 matching over 9 bases. The germline V gene encodes CDR1 ENHRY and CDR2 SYGVKD. The CDR3 has 17 amino acids. Trimming removed 2 bases from V and 3 bases from J; junction bases left unmatched: 10.

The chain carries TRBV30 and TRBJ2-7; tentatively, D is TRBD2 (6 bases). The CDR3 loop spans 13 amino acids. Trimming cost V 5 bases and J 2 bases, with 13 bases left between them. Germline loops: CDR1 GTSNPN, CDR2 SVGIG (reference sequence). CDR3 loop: CAWGEREPYEQYF. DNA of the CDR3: TGTGCCTGGGGAGAACGGGAGCCCTACGAGCAGTACTTC.

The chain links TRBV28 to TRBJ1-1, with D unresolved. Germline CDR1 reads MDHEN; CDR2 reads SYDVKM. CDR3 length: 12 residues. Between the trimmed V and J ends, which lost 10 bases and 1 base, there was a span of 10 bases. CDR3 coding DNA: TGTGCCACCCTGATTAAGAACACTGAAGCTTTCTTT. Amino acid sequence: CATLIKNTEAFF. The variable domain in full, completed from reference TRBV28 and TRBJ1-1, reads DVKVTQSSRYLVKRTGEKVFLECVQDMDHENMFWYRQDPGLGLRLIYFSYDVKMKEKGDIPEGYSVSREKKERFSLILESASTNQTSMYLCATLIKNTEAFFGQGTRLTVV.

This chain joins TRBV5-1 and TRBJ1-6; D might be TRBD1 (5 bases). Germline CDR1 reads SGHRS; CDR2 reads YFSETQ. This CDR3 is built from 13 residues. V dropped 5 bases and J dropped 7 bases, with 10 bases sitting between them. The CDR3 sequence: CASSGRGNSPLHF. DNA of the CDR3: TGCGCCAGCAGTGGACGGGGGAATTCACCCCTCCACTTT.

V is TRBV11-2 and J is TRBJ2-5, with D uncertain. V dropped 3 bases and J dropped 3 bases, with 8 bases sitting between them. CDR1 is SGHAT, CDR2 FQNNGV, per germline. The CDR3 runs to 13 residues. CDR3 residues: CASSFRLEETQYF. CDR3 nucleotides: TGTGCCAGCAGCTTCCGACTGGAAGAGACCCAGTACTTC.